This T cell receptor (beta chain) was identified in a study of post-analysis software for immune sequencing data. About the research overall: Relapsing-remitting, secondary progressive and progressive-relapsing forms made up the multiple sclerosis disease courses. Study-wide findings and caveats: F measure grouped same-batch samples tightly together. Multiple sclerosis patients showed significantly lower normalized Chao1 diversity than controls did. Higher frequency in patients than in controls was seen for about five TRBV segments, with TRBV5-6, TRBV5-1 and TRBV20-1 among them.

Unique molecular identifiers tagged the TCR beta cDNA libraries. With roughly 1 to 11 million T cells as the source, 400,000 to 550,000 cDNA molecules resulted. TCRdb re-called the PCR reads with MiXCR, one entry per CDR3 protein. The table has about 210,000 distinct CDR3 sequences, approximately 30% seen once; the top ten hold roughly 3.5%. On this clonotype itself: Antigen specificity is unknown.

Germline-derived CDR1 and CDR2 are SGHRS and YFSETQ. J lost 0 bases, V lost 4 bases, and 4 bases had no gene match. The CDR3 is 15 residues long. This chain uses TRBV5-1 with TRBJ2-7, with 10 bases fitting TRBD1. The clonotype comes from a girl aged 2-17 years with multiple sclerosis. The sample consisted of blood. The CDR3 loop is CASSGQGESSYEQYF. In DNA, the CDR3 is TGCGCCAGCAGCGGACAGGGGGAAAGCTCCTACGAGCAGTACTTC.